These T cell receptor beta chains were read from a single sample in a study of blood T cell repertoires in COVID-19. Only in-frame clones appear in the TCRdb table, and some are missing; sequencing was by immunoSEQ multiplex PCR. The table includes over 45,000 clones, about 88% detected once. Sequencing was done on a sample of peripheral blood. These receptors came from an elderly man in a cohort sampled during active COVID-19. Each CDR3 is given with its conserved first and last residue. The D gene is left open where the match is weak. Part of the rows lack a size; the others show once, few, many or a class for expanded clones.

NA	NA	TRBV9	TRBJ2-3	CASSVGRGASTDTQYF	TGTGCCAGCAGCGTAGGCCGGGGGGCCAGCACAGATACGCAGTATTTT
NA	NA	TRBV7-2	TRBJ2-4	CASSLVFGGENIQYF	TGTGCCAGCAGCTTAGTCTTTGGCGGAGAAAACATTCAGTACTTC
NA	NA	TRBV6-5	TRBJ1-5	CASSQLGQPQHF	TGTGCCAGCAGTCAACTAGGGCAGCCCCAGCATTTT
TRBD1	NA	TRBV19	TRBJ1-5	CASSTLTGGHQPQHF	TGTGCCAGTAGTACGTTAACAGGGGGTCATCAGCCCCAGCATTTT
TRBD1	NA	TRBV10-3	TRBJ2-5	CAISRDRVGETQYF	TGTGCCATCAGCCGGGACAGGGTCGGAGAGACCCAGTACTTC
NA	NA	TRBV2	TRBJ1-5	CASSAGHLSNQPQHF	TGTGCCAGCAGTGCGGGACACCTTAGCAATCAGCCCCAGCATTTT
NA	NA	TRBV7-9	TRBJ1-2	CASSFSRDYGYTF	TGTGCCAGCAGCTTTTCCAGGGATTATGGCTACACCTTC
TRBD1	NA	TRBV14	TRBJ2-1	CASSQVQGAAYNEQFF	TGTGCCAGCAGCCAAGTTCAGGGGGCGGCCTACAATGAGCAGTTCTTC
TRBD1	NA	TRBV18	TRBJ2-5	CASSRGTGGPPVVETQYF	TGTGCCAGCTCACGCGGGACAGGGGGCCCTCCTGTAGTCGAGACCCAGTACTTC
NA	NA	TRBV27	TRBJ1-6	CASSLSPGAGNSPLHF	TGTGCCAGCAGTTTATCCCCGGGCGCGGGTAATTCACCCCTCCACTTT
NA	NA	TRBV19	TRBJ2-3	CASSMLLLGDTQYF	TGTGCCAGTAGTATGCTACTGCTCGGGGATACGCAGTATTTT
TRBD2	NA	TRBV7-9	TRBJ2-7	CASSKIRGKREGEQYF	TGTGCCAGCAGCAAAATAAGGGGTAAGCGGGAGGGCGAGCAGTACTTC
NA	NA	TRBV3-1/TRBV3-2	TRBJ2-7	CASSQGYEQYF	TGTGCCAGCAGTCAGGGGTACGAGCAGTACTTC
TRBD1	NA	TRBV15	TRBJ2-7	CATSSPLDRGFSYEQYF	TGTGCCACCAGCAGTCCCCTCGACAGGGGTTTCTCCTACGAGCAGTACTTC
NA	NA	TRBV30	TRBJ2-3	CAWSGSDSYTDTQYF	TGTGCCTGGAGTGGAAGTGACAGCTACACAGATACGCAGTATTTT
NA	NA	TRBV7-9	TRBJ1-1	CASREGEGTEAFF	TGTGCCAGCAGAGAGGGGGAGGGCACTGAAGCTTTCTTT
NA	once	TRBV6-4	TRBJ1-1	CASSDRRNTEAFF	TGTGCCAGCAGCGACAGGAGGAACACTGAAGCTTTCTTT
NA	NA	TRBV4-3	TRBJ1-2	CASSQDQGWSDGYTF	TGCGCCAGCAGCCAAGACCAAGGTTGGAGCGATGGCTACACCTTC
NA	once	TRBV11-3	TRBJ2-2	CASSPFMGDTGELFF	TGTGCCAGCAGCCCTTTTATGGGAGACACCGGGGAGCTGTTTTTT
NA	NA	TRBV2	TRBJ2-3	CASSDVAGRSTDTQYF	TGTGCCAGCAGTGACGTTGCGGGAAGGAGCACAGATACGCAGTATTTT
NA	NA	TRBV9	TRBJ2-7	CASSVGVGAYEQYF	TGTGCCAGCAGCGTAGGTGTAGGAGCCTACGAGCAGTACTTC
TRBD1	NA	TRBV7-2	TRBJ1-5	CASSLQGVGQPQHF	TGTGCCAGCAGCTTACAGGGGGTAGGTCAGCCCCAGCATTTT
TRBD2	NA	TRBV2	TRBJ2-7	CASSERGGPRYEQYF	TGTGCCAGCAGTGAGCGGGGGGGCCCCAGGTACGAGCAGTACTTC
NA	few	TRBV5-1	TRBJ1-2	CASSLSPGENYGYTF	TGCGCCAGCAGCTTGAGTCCAGGGGAGAACTATGGCTACACCTTC
TRBD1	NA	TRBV18	TRBJ2-3	CASSLTGAGTDTQYF	TGTGCCAGCTCACTGACAGGGGCCGGCACAGATACGCAGTATTTT
TRBD1	NA	TRBV7-4	TRBJ1-5	CASSSGQTPSNQPQHF	TGTGCCAGCAGCTCGGGACAGACCCCCAGCAATCAGCCCCAGCATTTT
TRBD1	NA	TRBV12-3/TRBV12-4	TRBJ2-5	CASSLGQEETQYF	TGTGCCAGCAGTTTGGGACAGGAAGAGACCCAGTACTTC
NA	NA	TRBV19	TRBJ2-5	CASNDRVDQETQYF	TGTGCCAGTAATGATCGGGTGGACCAAGAGACCCAGTACTTC